This TCR beta chain appears in the sequencing data of a study of T-cell memory formation after mild COVID-19. Whole-study results and caveats: Prior to infection, memory already included some responding clones, suggesting cross-reactive memory joined. Second-wave clones with a day 37 peak had unconfirmed SARS-CoV-2 specificity.

Points on this clonotype: Its antigen is currently unknown.

Each CDR3 protein gets one entry after TCRdb re-called the 5' RACE reads with MiXCR. The table includes about 470,000 distinct CDR3 sequences, over 15% detected once. V lost 3 bases, J lost 8 bases, and 18 bases stayed unmatched. CDR1 and CDR2 from the germline V gene are MGHDK and SYGVNS. The CDR3 contains 18 residues. Sequencing input: PBMCs or a T cell subset sorted from them (not recorded which). The rearrangement uses TRBV25-1 and TRBJ2-1; 8 positions agree with TRBD1. The clonotype originates from an adult woman who had mild COVID-19 (a few samples of this study predate the infection). Cell type and time point are not known. The CDR3 reads CASSEVSTGQELSYEQFF. The CDR3 nucleotides read TGTGCCAGCAGTGAGGTTTCCACGGGACAGGAGTTATCCTATGAGCAGTTCTTC.